Following are 26 T cell receptor beta chains from one sample sequenced in a study of PD-L1 blockade in urothelial cancer. Here immunoSEQ multiplex PCR was the method, and the copy in TCRdb shows in-frame clones only, minus some. Counted here are approximately 48,000 clones, around 79% occurring once; the ten biggest clones make up about 9.4%. Time point denoted: pretreatment peripheral blood. Sequencing was performed on PBMCs, taken around atezolizumab (anti-PD-L1) treatment. Source of these receptors: an older man with urothelial cancer.

The genes are TRBV19 and TRBJ1-3; 8 bases are a match to TRBD1. Germline CDR1 LNHDA, CDR2 SQIVND (reference sequence). The CDR3 runs to 17 residues. Losses at the gene ends were 6 bases for V and 8 bases for J; bases not matched to a gene: 18. CDR3 nucleotides: TGTGCCAGTAGGAACCCGGAGACAGGGGCAGCCGGGTACACCATATATTTT. This translates into CASRNPETGAAGYTIYF.

This chain uses TRBV19 with TRBJ2-4; 10 nucleotides match TRBD1. The CDR3 runs 14 residues. J gave up 8 bases and V 3 bases, and 4 bases lay outside the gene matches. The germline V gene encodes CDR1 LNHDA and CDR2 SQIVND (reference sequence). CDR3 nucleotide sequence: TGTGCCAGTAGTATCCGGGACAGGGGAGACATTCAGTACTTC. Protein product: CASSIRDRGDIQYF. The complete variable domain, with remaining parts taken from reference TRBV19 and TRBJ2-4, reads DGGITQSPKYLFRKEGQNVTLSCEQNLNHDAMYWYRQDPGQGLRLIYYSQIVNDFQKGDIAEGYSVSREKKESFPLTVTSAQKNPTAFYLCASSIRDRGDIQYFGAGTRLSVL.

The chain carries TRBV5-6 and TRBJ2-7; 7 nucleotides agree with TRBD1. This CDR3 is 13 amino acids long. With V trimmed by 1 base and J by 2 bases, 0 bases remained unmatched. The germline gives CDR1 SGHDT, CDR2 YYEEEE. The CDR3 sequence: CASSLQGAYEQYF. Written as DNA, the CDR3 is TGTGCCAGCAGCTTGCAGGGGGCCTACGAGCAGTACTTC.

This clone was found a few times. J is TRBJ1-1 and V is TRBV2, with 9 bases that match TRBD1. The V gene's germline CDR1 is SNHLY and CDR2 FYNNEI. The J segment lost 2 bases and the V segment lost 6 bases, leaving 1 base of the junction unmatched. The CDR3 runs to 13 residues. CDR3 DNA: TGTGCCAGCAGGGACAGGGGAAACACTGAAGCTTTCTTT. Its protein is CASRDRGNTEAFF. Complete variable domain (other parts from reference TRBV2 and TRBJ1-1): EPEVTQTPSHQVTQMGQEVILRCVPISNHLYFYWYRQILGQKVEFLVSFYNNEISEKSEIFDDQFSVERPDGSNFTLKIRSTKLEDSAMYFCASRDRGNTEAFFGQGTRLTVV.

This sequence joins TRBV19 and TRBJ1-5, with D possibly being TRBD1 (5 bases). The V end was cut by 8 bases, the J end by 2 bases, with 7 bases between. CDR1 is LNHDA, CDR2 SQIVND, per germline (reference sequence). CDR3 length: 12 amino acids. The CDR3 DNA sequence: TGTGCCAGTGGAGGGGGCAATCAGCCCCAGCATTTT. Encoded protein: CASGGGNQPQHF. Using reference TRBV19 and TRBJ1-5 for the parts outside the CDR3, the full variable domain is DGGITQSPKYLFRKEGQNVTLSCEQNLNHDAMYWYRQDPGQGLRLIYYSQIVNDFQKGDIAEGYSVSREKKESFPLTVTSAQKNPTAFYLCASGGGNQPQHFGDGTRLSIL.

Note on this clone: The sample carries other DNA sequences with the same CDR3. V is TRBV7-2 and J is TRBJ1-5; TRBD1 is a possible D gene (5 bases). Trimming took off 4 bases at V and 2 bases at J, with 9 bases between the two ends. The CDR3 runs to 14 residues. CDR1 and CDR2 from the germline V gene are SGHTA and FQGNSA. CDR3 sequence: CASSSRVGNQPQHF. CDR3 coding DNA: TGTGCCAGCAGCTCCAGGGTCGGCAATCAGCCCCAGCATTTT.

This chain links TRBV7-2 with TRBJ2-5; D might be TRBD1 (5 bases). The V gene's germline CDR1 is SGHTA and CDR2 FQGNSA. Deletions cut 2 bases from V and 6 bases from J, with 13 bases between. This CDR3 comprises 14 residues. The CDR3 reads CASSLLGVAKTQYF. For the CDR3, the DNA is TGTGCCAGCAGCTTATTAGGGGTTGCGAAGACCCAGTACTTC. The full variable domain, with the rest looked up from reference TRBV7-2 and TRBJ2-5, is GAGVSQSPSNKVTEKGKDVELRCDPISGHTALYWYRQSLGQGLEFLIYFQGNSAPDKSGLPSDRFSAERTGGSVSTLTIQRTQQEDSAVYLCASSLLGVAKTQYFGPGTRLLVL.

V and J are TRBV7-9 and TRBJ1-4; D call uncertain. From germline, CDR1 is SEHNR and CDR2 FQNEAQ (reference sequence). The V end lost 2 bases, the J end lost 3 bases, and 10 bases lay between the germline ends. The CDR3 runs to 15 residues. The CDR3 DNA reads as TGTGCCAGCAGCTTACTTCTTTCTTCTAATGAAAAACTGTTTTTT. Its protein product is CASSLLLSSNEKLFF.

V gene TRBV15 combines with J gene TRBJ2-7; possibly TRBD1 for D (6 bases). The CDR3 totals 12 residues. The germline gives CDR1 LNHNV, CDR2 YYDKDF (reference sequence). V lost 9 bases, J lost 6 bases, and 15 bases lay in between. CDR3 amino acids: CATPDGTSEQYF. The DNA of the CDR3 is TGTGCCACTCCAGACGGGACAAGCGAGCAGTACTTC.

This clone was observed a single time. CDR3: CASSPGTSAKYEQYF. The CDR3 nucleotides read TGTGCCAGCAGCCCTGGGACTAGCGCGAAGTACGAGCAGTACTTC. V gene TRBV5-4 combines with J gene TRBJ2-7; TRBD2 matches at 10 bases. The V segment lost 4 bases and the J segment 4 bases; nucleotides outside the gene matches: 8. Germline lookup yields CDR1 SGHNT and CDR2 YYREEE (reference sequence). CDR3 length: 15 residues.

V and J are TRBV18 and TRBJ1-1; D possibly corresponds to TRBD1 (5 bases). The germline V and J ends were trimmed by 4 bases and 1 base, with 19 bases remaining between them. CDR3 length equals 17 residues. Per germline, CDR1 KGHSH and CDR2 LQKENI. The CDR3 region is CASSLRPVGARNTEAFF. CDR3 bases: TGTGCCAGCTCACTCCGACCAGTAGGGGCTCGGAACACTGAAGCTTTCTTT.

The rearrangement links TRBV9 to TRBJ2-5; D is ambiguous. Between the trimmed V and J ends, which lost 0 bases and 4 bases, there was a span of 10 bases. The germline CDR1 and CDR2 sequences are SGDLS and YYNGEE. The CDR3 covers 14 residues. The CDR3 loop is CASSVGHRPETQYF. CDR3 DNA sequence: TGTGCCAGCAGCGTAGGACACCGACCAGAGACCCAGTACTTC.

The rearrangement links TRBV28 to TRBJ1-2; D unresolved. This CDR3 contains 13 residues. Trimming cost V 5 bases and J 1 base, with 8 bases left between them. Germline V gene lookup returns CDR1 MDHEN and CDR2 SYDVKM. Here the CDR3 DNA reads TGTGCCAGCAGTGGCACACATAACTATGGCTACACCTTC. This encodes CASSGTHNYGYTF.

This clone was picked up a small number of times. This chain connects TRBV6-5 to TRBJ2-7; 7 bases map to TRBD1. The CDR3 sequence is 15 residues long. The junction had 16 bases not matched to a gene; V was cut back by 7 bases and J by 7 bases. From germline, CDR1 is MNHEY and CDR2 SVGAGI. DNA of the CDR3: TGTGCCAGCACCTCCTCGGACAGGAAGAGTTGGGAGCAGTACTTC. Translating gives CASTSSDRKSWEQYF.

This clone was found once. The rearrangement joins TRBV19 to TRBJ2-4, with 15 bases matching TRBD2. The CDR3 is made up of 20 amino acids. The V gene's germline CDR1 is LNHDA and CDR2 SQIVND (reference sequence). Trimming removed 5 bases from V and 2 bases from J; junction bases left unmatched: 13. This CDR3 is CASSGGTSGRLRGPKNIQYF. The CDR3 coding sequence is TGTGCCAGTAGTGGCGGGACTAGCGGGAGGCTCAGGGGTCCCAAAAACATTCAGTACTTC.

The V call is TRBV30, the J call TRBJ2-7; tentatively, D is TRBD1 (6 bases). Deletions cut 2 bases from V and 3 bases from J, with 11 bases between. This CDR3 is 13 amino acids long. The germline V gene encodes CDR1 GTSNPN and CDR2 SVGIG (reference sequence). The CDR3 coding sequence is TGTGCCTGGAGTTCTGGACAGAGCTACGAGCAGTACTTC. It encodes CAWSSGQSYEQYF.

V usage is TRBV2 and J usage is TRBJ2-2, with TRBD1 matching 8 bases. The CDR3 has 17 amino acids. J gave up 7 bases and V 3 bases, and 13 bases lay outside the gene matches. Germline V gene sequence: CDR1 SNHLY, CDR2 FYNNEI. The CDR3 bases are TGTGCCAGCAGTGACCCAATCGGCAGGGGGCGTATCGGGGAGCTGTTTTTT. This encodes CASSDPIGRGRIGELFF.

The rearrangement uses TRBV6-5 and TRBJ1-3; no firm D call. CDR3 length: 13 residues. Between the trimmed V and J ends, which lost 6 bases and 4 bases, there was a span of 10 bases. Germline assignment: CDR1 MNHEY and CDR2 SVGAGI. CDR3 coding DNA: TGTGCCAGCAGCTCTACCCCGGGAAACACCATATATTTT. Protein sequence: CASSSTPGNTIYF.

This chain links TRBV5-1 with TRBJ1-6; D is perhaps TRBD1 (6 bases). Germline CDR1 reads SGHRS; CDR2 reads YFSETQ. The V and J ends lost 1 base and 3 bases respectively, with 14 bases between them. This CDR3 region has 17 residues. The CDR3 protein is CASSLRPRQDYNSPLHF. The CDR3 DNA sequence: TGCGCCAGCAGCTTGCGGCCCAGACAGGACTATAATTCACCCCTCCACTTT.

V usage is TRBV5-6 and J usage is TRBJ2-1; 9 nucleotides agree with TRBD2. The CDR3 has 17 residues. Losses at the gene ends were 4 bases for V and 0 bases for J; bases not matched to a gene: 8. Germline V gene sequence: CDR1 SGHDT, CDR2 YYEEEE. The CDR3: CASSMRLAGASYNEQFF. The CDR3, as DNA: TGTGCCAGCAGCATGCGTTTAGCGGGGGCCTCCTACAATGAGCAGTTCTTC.

CDR3 bases: TGTGCCAGCACTGGGAGTAGCGGGAGCGGAGAGACCCAGTACTTC. This codes for CASTGSSGSGETQYF. The chain combines TRBV2 with TRBJ2-5, with 9 positions matching TRBD2. Germline V lookup: CDR1 SNHLY, CDR2 FYNNEI. Germline trimming cut 7 bases from V and 4 bases from J; bases unmatched to any gene: 10. This CDR3 region has 15 residues.

The V call is TRBV4-1, the J call TRBJ2-1; 13 bases align to TRBD2. Germline V CDR1 and CDR2: MGHRA, YSYEKL. There are 20 residues in the CDR3. Losses at the gene ends were 4 bases for V and 1 base for J; bases not matched to a gene: 13. CDR3 nucleotides: TGCGCCAGCAGCCCCGCCGGGACTAGCGGGATCGGTGGGTCCTACAATGAGCAGTTCTTC. Translating it yields CASSPAGTSGIGGSYNEQFF.

The rearrangement links TRBV10-2 to TRBJ2-7, with 9 positions matching TRBD2. The CDR3 is made up of 18 amino acids. Trimming removed 2 bases from V and 0 bases from J; junction bases left unmatched: 11. CDR1 and CDR2 from the germline V gene are WSHSY and SAAADI. CDR3: CASSEGGPGGRGSYEQYF. As DNA, the CDR3 is TGCGCCAGCAGTGAGGGGGGACCTGGCGGGAGGGGCTCCTACGAGCAGTACTTC.

V and J are TRBV6-6 and TRBJ1-5; possible D gene TRBD1, 5 bases. This CDR3 spans 13 amino acids. The germline V and J ends were trimmed by 5 bases and 4 bases, with 9 bases remaining between them. From germline, CDR1 is MNHNY and CDR2 SVGAGI (reference sequence). The CDR3 here is CASSTQGNQPQHF. DNA of the CDR3: TGTGCCAGCAGTACCCAGGGAAATCAGCCCCAGCATTTT.

The J gene is TRBJ1-4, the V gene TRBV28, with D maybe TRBD1 (6 bases). The CDR3 is 15 amino acids. Germline CDR1 is MDHEN and CDR2 is SYDVKM. V was cut by 3 bases and J by 7 bases, with 15 bases left in between. Written as DNA, the CDR3 is TGTGCCAGCAGTTTCGGCTCAGGGGAGGGTGAAAAACTGTTTTTT. Protein: CASSFGSGEGEKLFF.

This rearrangement joins TRBV6-6 to TRBJ2-7; 12 nucleotides align to TRBD1. The V and J ends lost 6 bases and 4 bases, in that order; junction bases with no gene match: 10. The germline V gene has CDR1 MNHNY and CDR2 SVGAGI (reference sequence). CDR3 length: 16 residues. The CDR3 spells CASSTLPGQGAYEQYF. CDR3 bases: TGTGCCAGCAGCACACTGCCGGGACAGGGGGCATACGAGCAGTACTTC.